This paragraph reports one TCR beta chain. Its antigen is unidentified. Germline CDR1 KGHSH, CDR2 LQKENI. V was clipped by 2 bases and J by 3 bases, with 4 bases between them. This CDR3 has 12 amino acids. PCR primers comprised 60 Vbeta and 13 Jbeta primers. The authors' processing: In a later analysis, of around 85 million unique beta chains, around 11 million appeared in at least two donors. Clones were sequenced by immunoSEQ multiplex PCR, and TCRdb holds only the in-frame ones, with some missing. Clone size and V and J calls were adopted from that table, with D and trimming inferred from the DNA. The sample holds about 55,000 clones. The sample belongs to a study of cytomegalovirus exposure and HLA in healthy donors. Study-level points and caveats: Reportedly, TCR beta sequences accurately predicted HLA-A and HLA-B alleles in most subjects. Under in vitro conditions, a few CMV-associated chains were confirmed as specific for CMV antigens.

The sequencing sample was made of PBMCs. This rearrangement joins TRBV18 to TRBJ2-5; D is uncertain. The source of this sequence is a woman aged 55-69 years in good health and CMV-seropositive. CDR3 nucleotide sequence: TGTGCCAGCTCACCAGGAGAAGAGACCCAGTACTTC. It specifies CASSPGEETQYF.